These T cell receptor beta chains were read from a single sample in a study of T cells in Graves' hyperthyroidism and ophthalmopathy. TCRdb itself ran the multiplex PCR reads through MiXCR, one entry per CDR3 protein. In the table there are 270,000 or so distinct CDR3 sequences, about 25% of which are singletons. Sequencing input: blood. The receptors come from a man aged 40-49 years with Graves' hyperthyroidism that later progressed to Graves' ophthalmopathy. Each CDR3 is given with its conserved first and last residue. The D gene is left open where the match is weak. Expanded clones are given a class, and other clones once, few, many or no size at all.

DNA | CDR3 | V | D | size | J
TGTGCCAGCAGTACGCCGGGACGGGGCTACGAGCAGTACTTC | CASSTPGRGYEQYF | TRBV6-2/TRBV6-3 | - | - | TRBJ2-7
TGTGCCAGCACCACCCCGGGGAAAAACATTCAGTACTTC | CASTTPGKNIQYF | TRBV28 | - | - | TRBJ2-4
TGTGCCAGCAGCTGGCCGACTAGCGGGTCGGGAGAGCAGTACTTC | CASSWPTSGSGEQYF | TRBV7-9 | TRBD2 | many | TRBJ2-7
TGCAGTGCTAGTCTTGGGAACTATGGCTACACCTTC | CSASLGNYGYTF | TRBV20-1 | - | many | TRBJ1-2
TGTGCCAGCAGGGGGACTAGCGGGAGAGGAGGCTACGAGCAGTACTTC | CASRGTSGRGGYEQYF | TRBV6-1 | TRBD2 | - | TRBJ2-7
TGTGCCAGCAGCCTTTCCTGGACAGGTCCCTACGAGCAGTACTTC | CASSLSWTGPYEQYF | TRBV12-3/TRBV12-4 | TRBD1 | many | TRBJ2-7
TGTGCCAGCAGCACGCGGGAACCCGGGGAGCTGTTTTTT | CASSTREPGELFF | TRBV6-5 | - | many | TRBJ2-2
TGTGCCAGCAGCCAAGATTACTCTGGGGCCAACGTCCTGACTTTC | CASSQDYSGANVLTF | TRBV3-1 | - | many | TRBJ2-6
TGTGCCAGCAGAGAAGACACCGGGATAGCCGACTATGGCTACACCTTC | CASREDTGIADYGYTF | TRBV2 | - | - | TRBJ1-2
TGTGCCACCAGTGATTCCGGACAGTTGCAGTACTTC | CATSDSGQLQYF | TRBV24-1 | - | many | TRBJ2-7
TGTGCCAGCAGTGAAGGACAGGCGTATGGCTACACCTTC | CASSEGQAYGYTF | TRBV6-1 | - | many | TRBJ1-2
TGTGCCAGCAGCTGGGGGGTTGGAGACACTGAAGCTTTCTTT | CASSWGVGDTEAFF | TRBV5-6 | - | few | TRBJ1-1
TGTGCCAGCAGCTCCCAAACAGGGGAGACCCAGTACTTC | CASSSQTGETQYF | TRBV7-2 | - | - | TRBJ2-5
TGTGCCAGCAGTTTGAACAGCTATGGCTACACCTTC | CASSLNSYGYTF | TRBV28 | - | many | TRBJ1-2
TGTGCCAGCAGCTCCCCAACAGGGAGCTCCTACGAGCAGTACTTC | CASSSPTGSSYEQYF | TRBV5-4 | - | many | TRBJ2-7
TGTGCCAGCTGGGGGAAAGGAGAAGAGACCCAGTACTTC | CASWGKGEETQYF | TRBV28 | - | - | TRBJ2-5
TGTGCCAGCACCGTATCCGACTTAGCAGAGACCCAGTACTTC | CASTVSDLAETQYF | TRBV6-2/TRBV6-3 | - | - | TRBJ2-5
TGTGCCAGCACCCTGACAGGGGTCGAGCAGTACTTC | CASTLTGVEQYF | TRBV6-1 | TRBD1 | - | TRBJ2-7
TGCAGTGCTAGAGGGACAGGGGGCTTACAAGAGACCCAGTACTTC | CSARGTGGLQETQYF | TRBV20-1 | TRBD1 | - | TRBJ2-5
TGTGCCAGCAGTGAATTAGGGAAGAGGGGCACTGAAGCTTTCTTT | CASSELGKRGTEAFF | TRBV25-1 | - | many | TRBJ1-1
TGCAGCGCACTACAGGGACCCCAGGGCACTGAAGCTTTCTTT | CSALQGPQGTEAFF | TRBV29-1 | - | many | TRBJ1-1
TGTGCCAGCAGTGAACAAGGGGCTAGCTCCTACAATGAGCAGTTCTTC | CASSEQGASSYNEQFF | TRBV25-1 | - | many | TRBJ2-1